Detailed here is one T cell receptor (beta chain). These data originate in a study of blood T cell repertoires in COVID-19. Study details: Sites across the United States, Italy and Spain contributed samples from acute and convalescent COVID-19. From T cells, B-cell-depleted T cells, or PBMCs came the material, which was cDNA or gDNA.

The CDR3 loop spans 14 amino acids. The V gene end was trimmed by 4 bases and the J gene end by 6 bases; junction bases not matched to a gene: 7. The germline gives CDR1 SGHNT, CDR2 YYREEE (reference sequence). The authors' processing: Nucleated cell number was recorded as an estimate derived from reference gene primer amplification. This table comes from immunoSEQ multiplex PCR, and its TCRdb copy is limited to in-frame clones, with some not included. Clone size and V and J calls were adopted from that table, with D and trimming inferred from the DNA. The sample consists of about 91,000 clones, roughly 88% of them appearing once.

The TCR sequence derives from a woman in her 70s with acute or convalescent COVID-19. The chain employs TRBV5-4 and TRBJ2-7, with TRBD1 identical over 10 bases. The sample taken for sequencing was peripheral blood. In DNA form, the CDR3 reads TGTGCCAGCAGCCCGGGACAGGGGATCTCCGAGCAGTACTTC. Translating it yields CASSPGQGISEQYF.